Following are 25 T cell receptor beta chains from one sample sequenced in a study of cytomegalovirus exposure and HLA in healthy donors. Amplification used 60 Vbeta primers and 13 Jbeta primers. Produced via immunoSEQ multiplex PCR; TCRdb's table is partial and in-frame only. The profile shows about 130,000 clones, about 69% of them singletons. Specimen: PBMCs. All receptors come from a man aged 30 to 39 in good health and CMV-seronegative.

The chain employs TRBV5-8 and TRBJ2-1; D gene ambiguous. The CDR3 is 16 residues long. The V gene lost 5 bases and the J gene lost 5 bases, with 20 bases spanning the gap. CDR1 and CDR2 from the germline V gene are SGHTS and YDEGEE. The chain's CDR3 is CASRLPATRIDNEQFF. Written as DNA, the CDR3 is TGTGCCAGCAGATTACCGGCGACACGAATTGACAATGAGCAGTTCTTC.

The chain has TRBV5-1 and TRBJ2-7, with 7 bases matching TRBD1. The CDR3 contains 14 residues. Germline assignment: CDR1 SGHRS and CDR2 YFSETQ. V was clipped by 4 bases and J by 2 bases; unmatched bases: 6. The CDR3 region has the DNA TGCGCCAGCAGCATCCCGGGACAGCCCTACGAGCAGTACTTC. This sequence encodes CASSIPGQPYEQYF. Using reference TRBV5-1 and TRBJ2-7 for the parts outside the CDR3, the full variable domain is KAGVTQTPRYLIKTRGQQVTLSCSPISGHRSVSWYQQTPGQGLQFLFEYFSETQRNKGNFPGRFSGRQFSNSRSEMNVSTLELGDSALYLCASSIPGQPYEQYFGPGTRLTVT.

V gene TRBV5-8 combines with J gene TRBJ2-3; D perhaps matches TRBD2 (6 bases). This CDR3 is built from 20 residues. Germline CDR1 is SGHTS and CDR2 is YDEGEE. V lost 0 bases to trimming and J lost 6 bases, with 29 bases between them. The CDR3 spells CASSLDVSLTGGVNFDTQYF. CDR3 nucleotide sequence: TGTGCCAGCAGCTTGGACGTCAGCTTAACTGGCGGGGTAAATTTTGATACGCAGTATTTT.

This clone showed up just once. The genes are TRBV2 and TRBJ1-3; D is undetermined. CDR1 SNHLY and CDR2 FYNNEI come from the germline V gene. Trimming shortened V by 4 bases and J by 0 bases, and 13 bases separated the two germline ends. The length of the CDR3 is 16 residues. CDR3 in DNA: TGTGCCAGCAGTGGACAAACCGTAATCTCTGGAAACACCATATATTTT. Translated: CASSGQTVISGNTIYF.

This clone was detected a few times. The rearrangement links TRBV5-4 to TRBJ1-2; D is undetermined. The germline CDR1 and CDR2 sequences are SGHNT and YYREEE (reference sequence). The V end lost 0 bases, the J end lost 0 bases, and 12 bases lay between the germline ends. The CDR3 length is 16 residues. The CDR3 spells CASSLGLLRANYGYTF. The CDR3 coding sequence is TGTGCCAGCAGCTTGGGGCTGCTGAGGGCTAACTATGGCTACACCTTC. The whole variable domain, filled in from reference TRBV5-4 and TRBJ1-2, reads ETGVTQSPTHLIKTRGQQVTLRCSSQSGHNTVSWYQQALGQGPQFIFQYYREEENGRGNFPPRFSGLQFPNYSSELNVNALELDDSALYLCASSLGLLRANYGYTFGSGTRLTVV.

The rearrangement uses TRBV7-6 and TRBJ1-1; 9 nucleotides align to TRBD1. The trim removed 0 bases at V and 4 bases at J, leaving 6 bases unmatched. CDR1 SGHVS and CDR2 FNYEAQ come from the germline V gene. This CDR3 is built from 16 residues. CDR3 protein: CASSLAGTGKVTEAFF. The DNA of the CDR3 is TGTGCCAGCAGCTTAGCAGGGACAGGGAAAGTCACTGAAGCTTTCTTT. Combining the CDR3 with reference TRBV7-6 and TRBJ1-1 gives the whole variable domain GAGVSQSPRYKVTKRGQDVALRCDPISGHVSLYWYRQALGQGPEFLTYFNYEAQQDKSGLPNDRFSAERPEGSISTLTIQRTEQRDSAMYRCASSLAGTGKVTEAFFGQGTRLTVV.

V usage is TRBV7-2 and J usage is TRBJ1-2; 7 bases align to TRBD1. This CDR3 is built from 16 residues. CDR1 is SGHTA and CDR2 is FQGNSA in the germline V gene. V gave up 1 base and J gave up 4 bases; unmatched junction bases: 9. CDR3 sequence: CASSLGPLDRSYGYTF. The DNA of the CDR3 is TGTGCCAGCAGCTTAGGGCCTCTGGACAGGTCCTATGGCTACACCTTC.

This clone was observed a few times. The J gene is TRBJ2-7, the V gene TRBV28; TRBD2 matches 10 bases. Germline V gene data show CDR1 as MDHEN and CDR2 as SYDVKM. V lost 6 bases and J lost 3; bases outside the gene matches: 11. This CDR3 spans 16 amino acids. CDR3 loop: CASSFIGLAESYEQYF. The CDR3, as DNA: TGTGCCAGCAGCTTCATCGGACTAGCGGAAAGCTACGAGCAGTACTTC.

This chain uses TRBV30 with TRBJ1-2, with a possible D match to TRBD1 (6 bases). V dropped 2 bases and J dropped 7 bases, with 11 bases sitting between them. From germline, CDR1 is GTSNPN and CDR2 SVGIG (reference sequence). The CDR3 runs to 12 residues. The chain's CDR3 is CAWSLGAGGYTF. The DNA for the CDR3 is TGTGCCTGGAGTTTGGGGGCCGGTGGCTACACCTTC.

The chain couples TRBV4-1 to TRBJ2-1, with 7 bases matching TRBD2. The germline V gene has CDR1 MGHRA and CDR2 YSYEKL. With 5 bases clipped from V and 3 bases from J, the junction kept 4 bases outside the gene matches. The CDR3 has 14 amino acids. The CDR3 protein is CASSSLAVYNEQFF. CDR3 in DNA: TGCGCCAGCAGCTCTCTAGCGGTCTACAATGAGCAGTTCTTC.

A single count supports this clone. The CDR3 DNA is TGTGCCAGCAGCTGGTCCTCCGACAGGGGAGGTGAAAAACTGTTTTTT. Its translation is CASSWSSDRGGEKLFF. J is TRBJ1-4 and V is TRBV7-9, with 8 bases matching TRBD1. The CDR3 has 16 residues. The V gene's germline CDR1 is SEHNR and CDR2 FQNEAQ (reference sequence). V gave up 4 bases and J gave up 7 bases; unmatched junction bases: 11.

The rearrangement joins TRBV21-1 to TRBJ2-2; TRBD2 reflects the table's D call only, with no check against the DNA. TRBV21-1 is a pseudogene locus. The CDR3 contains 17 residues. CDR3 nucleotides: TGTGCCAGCCGTCTATTCAGTGGAACTAGTGAGACCGGGGAGCTGTTTTTT. Translated, it gives CASRLFSGTSETGELFF.

This chain joins TRBV7-8 and TRBJ2-1; D uncertain. CDR3 length equals 12 residues. Germline V gene lookup returns CDR1 SGHVS and CDR2 FQNEAQ. Trimming cost V 5 bases and J 8 bases, with 10 bases left between them. This CDR3 is CASSPTPDEQFF. The CDR3, as DNA: TGTGCCAGCAGCCCGACACCCGATGAGCAGTTCTTC.

The rearrangement uses TRBV7-3 and TRBJ1-3; TRBD1 aligns across 7 bases. This CDR3 is built from 17 residues. The ends lost 1 base at V and 2 bases at J; junction bases unmatched: 8. The germline CDR1 and CDR2 sequences are SGHTA and FQGTGA. CDR3 in amino acids: CASSLRFQGGTGNTIYF. DNA of the CDR3: TGTGCCAGCAGCTTAAGATTCCAGGGGGGAACTGGAAACACCATATATTTT. Looking up the rest from reference TRBV7-3 and TRBJ1-3 gives the full variable domain: GAGVSQTPSNKVTEKGKYVELRCDPISGHTALYWYRQSLGQGPEFLIYFQGTGAADDSGLPNDRFFAVRPEGSVSTLKIQRTERGDSAVYLCASSLRFQGGTGNTIYFGEGSWLTVV.

The chain has TRBV6-6 and TRBJ1-3; TRBD1 might be the D (6 bases). CDR3 length equals 15 residues. Per germline, CDR1 MNHNY and CDR2 SVGAGI (reference sequence). The V end was cut by 0 bases, the J end by 10 bases, with 16 bases between. The CDR3 bases are TGTGCCAGCAGTTACTCGGTGGGGGCAATGAGGACCATATATTTT. Its protein is CASSYSVGAMRTIYF.

V gene TRBV7-9 combines with J gene TRBJ1-5; the match to TRBD1 covers 7 bases. The V gene end was trimmed by 5 bases and the J gene end by 7 bases; junction bases not matched to a gene: 8. The CDR3 is 14 residues long. The germline V gene has CDR1 SEHNR and CDR2 FQNEAQ (reference sequence). The CDR3 loop reads CASSPTGLGQPQHF. As DNA, the CDR3 is TGTGCCAGCAGCCCGACAGGGTTGGGACAGCCCCAGCATTTT. Complete variable domain (other parts from reference TRBV7-9 and TRBJ1-5): DTGVSQNPRHKITKRGQNVTFRCDPISEHNRLYWYRQTLGQGPEFLTYFQNEAQLEKSRLLSDRFSAERPKGSFSTLEIQRTEQGDSAMYLCASSPTGLGQPQHFGDGTRLSIL.

The V and J genes are TRBV12-5 and TRBJ2-3; no reliable D call. In germline, CDR1 is LGHNT, CDR2 FRNRAP. V was clipped by 6 bases and J by 3 bases, with 4 bases between them. This CDR3 is built from 11 residues. The CDR3 here is CASGRTDTQYF. The DNA of the CDR3 is TGTGCTAGTGGGCGAACAGATACGCAGTATTTT. Drawing the rest from reference TRBV12-5 and TRBJ2-3, the complete variable domain is DARVTQTPRHKVTEMGQEVTMRCQPILGHNTVFWYRQTMMQGLELLAYFRNRAPLDDSGMPKDRFSAEMPDATLATLKIQPSEPRDSAVYFCASGRTDTQYFGPGTRLTVL.

The CDR3 DNA reads TGTGCCAGCAGCTTGAAGCGGGGGGTTGCAGATACGCAGTATTTT. It encodes CASSLKRGVADTQYF. The chain employs TRBV5-8 and TRBJ2-3, with 9 positions matching TRBD2. J was trimmed by 4 bases and V by 1 base; bases with no gene match: 4. There are 15 residues in the CDR3. Per germline, CDR1 SGHTS and CDR2 YDEGEE.

Written as DNA, the CDR3 is TGTGCCATTGAGGCGGGTCTGAACACTGAAGCTTTCTTT. It codes for CAIEAGLNTEAFF. The chain joins TRBV28 to TRBJ1-1, with no clear D. The CDR3 contains 13 residues. CDR1 MDHEN and CDR2 SYDVKM come from the germline V gene. Deletions cut 10 bases from V and 0 bases from J, with 12 bases between.

This rearrangement joins TRBV9 to TRBJ2-5, with 7 bases fitting TRBD1. Germline assignment: CDR1 SGDLS and CDR2 YYNGEE. Trimming at V came to 3 bases and at J to 3 bases, leaving 11 bases not matched to a gene. This CDR3 region has 16 residues. In DNA, the CDR3 is TGTGCCAGCAGCGAATCCCACAGGGGAATAAAAGAGACCCAGTACTTC. Protein: CASSESHRGIKETQYF.

The chain couples TRBV5-1 to TRBJ1-1; D gene unclear. V was shortened by 0 bases and J by 0 bases, with 6 bases between the two germline ends. Germline loops: CDR1 SGHRS, CDR2 YFSETQ. This CDR3 spans 14 amino acids. The CDR3 protein is CASSLEYMNTEAFF. The CDR3 region has the DNA TGCGCCAGCAGCTTGGAATACATGAACACTGAAGCTTTCTTT.

The chain links TRBV4-2 to TRBJ1-2; TRBD1 is a possible D gene (5 bases). V shed 2 bases and J shed 6 bases, with 13 bases lying between them. Germline V gives CDR1 LGHNA, CDR2 YNFKEQ. This CDR3 region has 14 residues. The CDR3 region has the DNA TGTGCCAGCAGCCAACGGAGGGACGGGGATGGCTACACCTTC. Its translation: CASSQRRDGDGYTF.

The chain joins TRBV10-2 to TRBJ1-2; D gene uncertain. This CDR3 has 17 residues. Germline V gives CDR1 WSHSY, CDR2 SAAADI. Trimming cost V 0 bases and J 8 bases, with 22 bases left between them. The CDR3 DNA reads as TGCGCCAGCAGTGAGTCACATCTAATCCTCCCGGCAGGAGGCTACACCTTC. Its protein product is CASSESHLILPAGGYTF.

The chain couples TRBV30 to TRBJ1-5, with D maybe TRBD1 (6 bases). The CDR3 spans 13 residues. V shed 0 bases and J shed 7 bases, with 10 bases lying between them. The germline CDR1 and CDR2 sequences are GTSNPN and SVGIG (reference sequence). DNA of the CDR3: TGTGCCTGGAGTGTCAAGGGGGACCAGCCCCAGCATTTT. Protein sequence: CAWSVKGDQPQHF.

This clone was picked up a small number of times. The chain joins TRBV30 to TRBJ2-4; the match to TRBD1 covers 10 bases. This CDR3 has 14 amino acids. Germline CDR1 reads GTSNPN; CDR2 reads SVGIG (reference sequence). V lost 5 bases and J lost 6; bases outside the gene matches: 7. The CDR3, as DNA: TGTGCCTGGGCCAGGGACAGGGGTTCAAACATTCAGTACTTC. This sequence encodes CAWARDRGSNIQYF.